This section outlines one T cell receptor (beta chain) sequence together with its context. A few counts support this clonotype. Which antigen it targets is not known. Base qualities were left out, and no much larger clone turns up one base away. The sample's time point label, in plain terms: patch test 1, 2 weeks after DPC sensitization. Per the publication, the treatment or condition label means: therapeutic diphenylcyclopropenone sensitization with weekly scalp DPC. Total RNA was isolated from unfractionated whole blood collected in Tempus Blood RNA tubes. Blood at each patch-test visit was drawn before the patch test was applied. Patients were eligible if aged 18 to 70, diagnosed with alopecia and judged suitable for DPC therapy, and pregnant patients were excluded. Measured from the cysteine to the phenylalanine, the CDR3 is 14 residues long. The read is trimmed to its CDR3 DNA, 42 bases read in frame from base 1. CDR1 is given as MNHEY and CDR2 as SVGEGT, both from the germline V gene. V is cut back by 2 bases and J by 2 bases, with 1 base in the junction unmatched.

This record comes from a study of human T cells and chemical hapten exposure listed by TCRdb under 2021. Describing the broader study: For sensitization, 2% DPC in acetone was applied to a 2 cm by 2 cm area of upper inner arm skin. Blood was sampled from patients pre-sensitization (week 0) and at 2, 6 and about 24 weeks after DPC sensitization. Both TCR alpha and TCR beta chains were sequenced from each blood RNA sample. Most of the patients in the cohort were female, and the cohort covered alopecia areata with under or over 50% scalp involvement, alopecia totalis and alopecia universalis. Libraries were pooled for sequencing, and variation in per-sample TCR yields was attributed mainly to small differences in library volumes within the pool. Throughout the roughly 25-week study period, patients were also given weekly therapeutic DPC doses on the scalp. Patch testing was done on the upper back using Finn chambers containing 0.01% DPC, and results were scored after 6 days according to International Contact Dermatitis Research Group standards. Peripheral blood TCR repertoire changes were tracked in vivo in alopecia patients during primary and secondary sensitization to the hapten diphenylcyclopropenone (DPC). For TCR sequencing, blood came from approximately 29 alopecia patients at anywhere from one to four time points (pre-sensitization, 2, 6 and 24 weeks).

What the study reported, not specific to this receptor: Because all patients had alopecia, a presumed autoimmune disease, the immune response of the patients might differ from that of healthy individuals. The number of PT1 expanded TCRs positively correlated with patch test score, significant at thresholds 8, 16 and 32 but not 4. After repeated subsampling, changes were observed in the strength of the expansion versus patch-test correlation and in the threshold at which the correlation became significant. The number of TCRs above 1 in 1000 frequency did not change with DPC sensitization; there was no evidence of global repertoire structure alterations. Significantly more large CDR3 similarity clusters were formed by expanded TCRs than by pre-sensitization or healthy control sets, consistent with antigen-driven responses.

Library preparation was by RACE. TCRdb records NextSeq 500 as the sequencer. During library preparation, unique molecular identifiers were attached to individual cDNA molecules so that TCRs could be counted in a quantitative, reproducible way. The original methods were these. Samples had a median of roughly 99,000 TCRs, with a range from about 20,000 to 690,600. V, J and CDR3 annotation of the TCR reads was performed with the Decombinator software suite. For PS versus PT1 abundance plots, all samples were subsampled to the same number of TCRs (28,000). TCRs were defined as expanded if absent before sensitization and observed at least eight times at the 2-week time point. TCRdb trimmed the raw reads at Q25, called clones with MiXCR and kept productive beta chains. Entries that share a CDR3 protein sequence are merged under the most common genes and DNA. It is TCRdb's table, rather than the study itself, that gives the V and J calls and clone size. Across this sample there are 40,000 to 65,000 distinct CDR3 sequences, with about 10% seen only once. The leading ten clones occupy around 2% of the sample.

The TCR was taken from a middle-aged woman with alopecia areata. Some clones in this sample may be carry-over from other donors' samples. Source: whole blood, taken in connection with sensitization to the hapten diphenylcyclopropenone (DPC). Here the chain combines TRBV6-2 or TRBV6-3 and TRBJ2-7; TRBD2 agrees with 9 junctional bases. The base sequence is TGTGCCAGCAGTTACCTAGCGGGGACCTACGAGCAGTACTTC. Its translation reads: CASSYLAGTYEQYF.